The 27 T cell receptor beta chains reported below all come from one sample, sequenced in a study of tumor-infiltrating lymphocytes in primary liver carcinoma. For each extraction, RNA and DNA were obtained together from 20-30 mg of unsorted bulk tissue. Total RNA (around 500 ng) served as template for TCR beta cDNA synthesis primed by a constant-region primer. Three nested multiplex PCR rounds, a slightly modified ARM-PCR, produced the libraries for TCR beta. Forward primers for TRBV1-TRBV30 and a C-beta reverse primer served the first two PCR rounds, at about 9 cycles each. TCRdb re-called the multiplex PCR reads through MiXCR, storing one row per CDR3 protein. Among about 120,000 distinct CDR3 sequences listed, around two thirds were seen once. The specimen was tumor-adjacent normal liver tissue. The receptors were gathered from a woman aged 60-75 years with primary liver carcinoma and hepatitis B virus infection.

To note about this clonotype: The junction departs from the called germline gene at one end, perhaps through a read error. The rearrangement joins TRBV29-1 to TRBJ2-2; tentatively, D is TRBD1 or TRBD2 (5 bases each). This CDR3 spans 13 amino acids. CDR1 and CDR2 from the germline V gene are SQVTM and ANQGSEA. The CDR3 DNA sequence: TGCAGCGTCACGGGGCACTCGGGCGTTGAGCTGTTTTTC. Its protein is CSVTGHSGVELFF.

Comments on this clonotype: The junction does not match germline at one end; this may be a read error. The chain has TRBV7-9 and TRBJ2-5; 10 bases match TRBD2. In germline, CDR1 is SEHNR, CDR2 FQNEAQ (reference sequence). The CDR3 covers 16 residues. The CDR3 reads CARSLSRLAGVETQYF. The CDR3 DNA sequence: TGTGCCAGGAGCTTATCTCGGCTAGCGGGAGTGGAGACCCAGTACTTC.

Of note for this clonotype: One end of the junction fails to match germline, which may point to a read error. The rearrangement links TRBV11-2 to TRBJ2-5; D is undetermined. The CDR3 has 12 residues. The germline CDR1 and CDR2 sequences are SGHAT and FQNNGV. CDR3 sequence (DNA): TGCGCCAGCAGCTTAGTCTTCGAGACCCAGTACTTC. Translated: CASSLVFETQYF. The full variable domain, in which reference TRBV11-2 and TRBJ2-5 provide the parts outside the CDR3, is EAGVAQSPRYKIIEKRQSVAFWCNPISGHATLYWYQQILGQGPKLLIQFQNNGVVDDSQLPKDRFSAERLKGVDSTLKIQPAKLEDSAVYLCASSLVFETQYFGPGTRLLVL.

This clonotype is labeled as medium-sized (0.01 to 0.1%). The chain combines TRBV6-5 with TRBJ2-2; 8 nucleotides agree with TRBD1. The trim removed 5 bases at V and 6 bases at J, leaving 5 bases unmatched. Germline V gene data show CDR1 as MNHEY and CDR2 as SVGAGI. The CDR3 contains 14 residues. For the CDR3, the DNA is TGTGCCAGCAGTCCGGACAGGGAGGCCGGGGAGCTGTTTTTT. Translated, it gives CASSPDREAGELFF.

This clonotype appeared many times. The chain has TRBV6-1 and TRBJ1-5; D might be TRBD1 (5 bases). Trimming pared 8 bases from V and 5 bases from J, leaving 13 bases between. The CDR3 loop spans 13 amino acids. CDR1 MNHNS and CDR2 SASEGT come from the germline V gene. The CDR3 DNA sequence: TGTGCCAGCGAGGTGGGGCGGGATCAGCCCCAGCATTTT. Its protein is CASEVGRDQPQHF.

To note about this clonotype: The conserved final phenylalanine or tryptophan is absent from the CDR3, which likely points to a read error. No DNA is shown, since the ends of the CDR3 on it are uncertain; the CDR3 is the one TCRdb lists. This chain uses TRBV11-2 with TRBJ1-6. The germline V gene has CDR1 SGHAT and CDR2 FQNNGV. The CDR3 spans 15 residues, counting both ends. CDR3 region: CASSLDPGRNSPSHL.

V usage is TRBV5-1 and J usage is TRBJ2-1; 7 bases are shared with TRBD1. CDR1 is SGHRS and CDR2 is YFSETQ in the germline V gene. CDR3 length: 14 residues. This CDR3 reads CTNGRDSISREQFF. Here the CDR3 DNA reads TGCACCAACGGCCGGGACAGTATATCACGAGAGCAGTTCTTC.

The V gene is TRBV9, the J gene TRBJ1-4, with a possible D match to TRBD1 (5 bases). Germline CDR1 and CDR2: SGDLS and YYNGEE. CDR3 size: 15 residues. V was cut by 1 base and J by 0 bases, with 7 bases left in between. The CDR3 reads CASSVLGATNEKLFF. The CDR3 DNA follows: TGTGCCAGCAGCGTATTGGGGGCAACTAATGAAAAACTGTTTTTT.

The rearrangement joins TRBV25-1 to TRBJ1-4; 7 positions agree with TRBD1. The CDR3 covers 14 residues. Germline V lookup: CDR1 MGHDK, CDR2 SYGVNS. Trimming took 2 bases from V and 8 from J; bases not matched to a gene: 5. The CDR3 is CASSEGTGVEKLFF. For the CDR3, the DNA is TGTGCCAGCAGTGAAGGAACAGGGGTGGAAAAACTGTTTTTT.

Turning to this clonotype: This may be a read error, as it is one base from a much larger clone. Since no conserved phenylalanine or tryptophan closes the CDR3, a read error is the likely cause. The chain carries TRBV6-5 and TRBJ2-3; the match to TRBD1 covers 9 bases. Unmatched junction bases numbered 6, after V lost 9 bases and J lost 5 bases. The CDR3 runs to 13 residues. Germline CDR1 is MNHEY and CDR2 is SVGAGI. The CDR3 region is CARSTGGVDTQYL. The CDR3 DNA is TGTGCCAGAAGCACAGGGGGCGTAGATACGCAGTATCTT.

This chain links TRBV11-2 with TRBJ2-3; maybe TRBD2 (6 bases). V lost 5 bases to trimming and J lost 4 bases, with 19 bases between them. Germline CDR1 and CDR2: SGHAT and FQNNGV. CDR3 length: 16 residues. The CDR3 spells CASSHDSGTLSDTQYF. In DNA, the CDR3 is TGTGCCAGCAGCCATGATAGTGGGACTTTGTCAGATACGCAGTATTTT.

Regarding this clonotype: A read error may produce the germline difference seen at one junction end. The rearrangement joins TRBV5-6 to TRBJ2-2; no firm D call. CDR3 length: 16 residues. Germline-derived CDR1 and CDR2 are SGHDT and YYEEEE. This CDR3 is CARSLNPDSRTGELFF. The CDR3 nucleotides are TGTGCCAGAAGCTTGAATCCGGATAGCCGGACCGGGGAGCTGTTTTTT.

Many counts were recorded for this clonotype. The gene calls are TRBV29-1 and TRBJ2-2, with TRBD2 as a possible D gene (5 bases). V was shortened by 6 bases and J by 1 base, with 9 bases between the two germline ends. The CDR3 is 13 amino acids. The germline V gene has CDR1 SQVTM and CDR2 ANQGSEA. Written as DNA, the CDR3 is TGCAGCGTCGGGATCGTGAACACCGGGGAGCTGTTTTTT. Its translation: CSVGIVNTGELFF.

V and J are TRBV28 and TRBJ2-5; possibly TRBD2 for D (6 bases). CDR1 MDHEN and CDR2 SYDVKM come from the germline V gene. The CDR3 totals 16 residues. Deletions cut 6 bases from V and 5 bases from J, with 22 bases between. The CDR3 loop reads CASSPRRAGPYETQYF. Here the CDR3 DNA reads TGTGCCAGCAGCCCCCGGAGAGCGGGCCCCTACGAGACCCAGTACTTC.

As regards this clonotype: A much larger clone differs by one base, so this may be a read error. Here the CDR3 reads CASSMTGFVEKMFF. As DNA, the CDR3 is TGTGCCAGCAGTATGACAGGGTTTGTTGAAAAAATGTTTTTT. This chain links TRBV28 with TRBJ1-4; 7 bases are shared with TRBD1. CDR3 length: 14 residues. From germline, CDR1 is MDHEN and CDR2 SYDVKM.

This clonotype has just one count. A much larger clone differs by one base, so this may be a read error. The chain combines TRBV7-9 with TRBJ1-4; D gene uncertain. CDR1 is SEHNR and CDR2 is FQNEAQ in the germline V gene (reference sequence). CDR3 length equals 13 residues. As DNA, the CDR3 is TGTGCCAGCAGCCGCCGGGAATTTGAAAAACTGCTTTTT. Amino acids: CASSRREFEKLLF.

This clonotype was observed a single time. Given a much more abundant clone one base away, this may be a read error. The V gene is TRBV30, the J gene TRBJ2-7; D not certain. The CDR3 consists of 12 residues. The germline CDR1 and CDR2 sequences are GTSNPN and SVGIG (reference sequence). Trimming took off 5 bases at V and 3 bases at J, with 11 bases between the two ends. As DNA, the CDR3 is TGTGCCTGGGGGTTTGATGTCTACGAGCAGTACTTC. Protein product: CAWGFDVYEQYF. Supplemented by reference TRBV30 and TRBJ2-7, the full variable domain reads SQTIHQWPATLVQPVGSPLSLECTVEGTSNPNLYWYRQAAGRGLQLLFYSVGIGQISSEVPQNLSASRPQDRQFILSSKKLLLSDSGFYLCAWGFDVYEQYFGPGTRLTVT.

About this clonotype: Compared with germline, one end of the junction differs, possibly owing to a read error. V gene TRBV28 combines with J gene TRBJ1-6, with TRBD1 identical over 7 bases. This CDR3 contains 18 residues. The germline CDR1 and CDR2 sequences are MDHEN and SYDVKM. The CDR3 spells CASRNRDSQTYHNSPLHF. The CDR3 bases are TGTGCCAGCAGAAATCGGGACAGCCAAACGTACCATAATTCGCCCCTCCACTTT. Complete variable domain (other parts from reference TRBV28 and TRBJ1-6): DVKVTQSSRYLVKRTGEKVFLECVQDMDHENMFWYRQDPGLGLRLIYFSYDVKMKEKGDIPEGYSVSREKKERFSLILESASTNQTSMYLCASRNRDSQTYHNSPLHFGNGTRLTVT.

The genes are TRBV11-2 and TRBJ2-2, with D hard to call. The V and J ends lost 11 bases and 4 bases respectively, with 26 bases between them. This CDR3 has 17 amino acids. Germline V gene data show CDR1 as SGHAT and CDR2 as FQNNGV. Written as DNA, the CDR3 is TGTGCCGGCAACCGTCAAGCGTGGTCCGTAGTCACCGGGGAGCTGTTTTTT. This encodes CAGNRQAWSVVTGELFF.

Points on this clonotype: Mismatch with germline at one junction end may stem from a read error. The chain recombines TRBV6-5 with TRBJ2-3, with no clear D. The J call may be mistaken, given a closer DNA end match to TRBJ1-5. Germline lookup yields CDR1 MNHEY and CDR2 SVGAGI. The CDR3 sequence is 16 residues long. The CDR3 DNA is TGTGACAGCAGTTACTCCGGTTGGTTGAGCACAGATACGCAGCATTTT. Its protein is CDSSYSGWLSTDTQHF.

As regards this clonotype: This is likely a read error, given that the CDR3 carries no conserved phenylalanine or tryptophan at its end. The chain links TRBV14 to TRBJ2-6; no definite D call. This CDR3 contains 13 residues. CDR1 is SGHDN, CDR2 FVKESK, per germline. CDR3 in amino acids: CTSRVAGANVLTL. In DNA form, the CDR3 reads TGTACCAGCAGAGTTGCTGGGGCCAACGTCCTGACTCTC.

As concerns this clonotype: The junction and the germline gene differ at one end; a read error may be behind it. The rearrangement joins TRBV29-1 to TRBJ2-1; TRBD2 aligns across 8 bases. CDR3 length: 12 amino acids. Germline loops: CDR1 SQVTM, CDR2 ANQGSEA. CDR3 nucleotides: TGCAGCGTTAGGGCGGGAGGTAATGAGCGGTCCTTC. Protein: CSVRAGGNERSF.

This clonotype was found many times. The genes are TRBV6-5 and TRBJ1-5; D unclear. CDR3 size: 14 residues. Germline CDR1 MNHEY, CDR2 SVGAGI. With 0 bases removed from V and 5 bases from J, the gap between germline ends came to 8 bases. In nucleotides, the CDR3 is TGTGCCAGCAGTTACTCAGGAAAACATCAGCCCCAGCATTTT. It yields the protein CASSYSGKHQPQHF.

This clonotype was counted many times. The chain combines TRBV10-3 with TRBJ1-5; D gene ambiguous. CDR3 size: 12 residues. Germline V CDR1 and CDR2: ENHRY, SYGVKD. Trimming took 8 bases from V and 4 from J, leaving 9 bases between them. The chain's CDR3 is CAISTTNQPQHF. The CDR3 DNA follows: TGTGCCATCTCGACGACAAATCAGCCCCAGCATTTT.

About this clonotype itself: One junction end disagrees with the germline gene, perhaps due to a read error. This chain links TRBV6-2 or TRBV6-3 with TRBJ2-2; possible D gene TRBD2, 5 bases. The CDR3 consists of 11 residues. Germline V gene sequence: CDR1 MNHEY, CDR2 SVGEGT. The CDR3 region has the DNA TGTGCCAGCAGTTTAGTCGGGGAACTGCTTTTT. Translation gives CASSLVGELLF.

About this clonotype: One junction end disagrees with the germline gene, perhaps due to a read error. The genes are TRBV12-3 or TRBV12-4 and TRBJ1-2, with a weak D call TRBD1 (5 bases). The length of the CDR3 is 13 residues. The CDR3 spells CTSSLRAGYGYTF. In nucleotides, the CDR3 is TGTACCAGCAGTTTGAGGGCAGGGTATGGCTACACCTTC.

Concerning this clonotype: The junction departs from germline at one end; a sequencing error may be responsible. CDR3 protein: CASSLTYRNTEVFF. DNA of the CDR3: TGTGCCAGCAGCTTGACGTACAGGAACACTGAAGTTTTCTTT. This rearrangement joins TRBV5-4 to TRBJ1-1; tentative D call: TRBD1 (5 bases). The length of the CDR3 is 14 residues. The germline V gene has CDR1 SGHNT and CDR2 YYREEE (reference sequence).